One and the same sample provided the 2 T cell receptor beta chains below, sequenced in a study of T cells in women clearing cervical HPV infection (dated by TCRdb to between 2017 and 2018). To prepare the library, the immunoSEQ multiplex PCR assay was applied. TCRdb retrieved this table from immuneACCESS and kept in-frame rearrangements only. Not all clones are present; in checked studies, unresolved V genes account for under half, and no reason is known for the remainder. For this sample, the table gives about 20,000 clones. The top ten clonotypes cover around 3% of the sample. The specimen was blood buffy coat. These TCRs come from a woman between 18 and 70 years old with a cervical HPV16 infection that either progressed to CIN3+ or cleared (not recorded which).

Concerning this clone: The CDR3 end lies 3 residues beyond the end of the read and is filled in from the germline J gene. The chain couples TRBV20-1 to TRBJ2-5; the D gene is possibly TRBD2 (6 bases). Trimming took off 0 bases at V and 5 bases at J, with 16 bases between the two ends. The CDR3 loop spans 15 amino acids. Looked up from germline, CDR1 is DFQATT and CDR2 is SNEGSKA (reference sequence). The CDR3 DNA, read in part, is TGCAGTGCTAGAGACCGAGAGCGGGCAGTGGAGACC. Translated: CSARDRERAVET. The entire CDR3 is CSARDRERAVETQYF.

Comment on this clone: The read comes to an end 3 residues before the CDR3 does, leaving the germline J gene to fill in the end. The J gene is TRBJ1-5, the V gene TRBV20-1; 8 bases match TRBD1. The germline CDR1 and CDR2 sequences are DFQATT and SNEGSKA (reference sequence). The CDR3 sequence is 14 residues long. V shed 3 bases, J shed 2 bases, and the junction held 3 bases outside the gene matches. This chain's CDR3 is CSARDRVGNQPQHF. The CDR3 bases that were read are TGCAGTGCTAGGGACAGGGTCGGCAATCAGCCC.